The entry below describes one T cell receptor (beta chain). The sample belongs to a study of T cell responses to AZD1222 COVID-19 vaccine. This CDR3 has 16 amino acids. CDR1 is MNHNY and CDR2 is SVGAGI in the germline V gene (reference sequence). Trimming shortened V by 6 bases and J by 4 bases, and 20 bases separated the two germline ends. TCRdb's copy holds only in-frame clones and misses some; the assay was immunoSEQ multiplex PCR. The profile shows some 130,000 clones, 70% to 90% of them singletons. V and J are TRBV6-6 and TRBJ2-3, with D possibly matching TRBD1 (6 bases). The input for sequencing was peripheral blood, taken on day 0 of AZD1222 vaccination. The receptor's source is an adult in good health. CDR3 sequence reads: CASSPRGQGSADTQYF. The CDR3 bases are TGTGCCAGCAGCCCCCGAGGTCAGGGGAGCGCAGATACGCAGTATTTT.